The clone carrying this T cell receptor beta chain has a single count. The sample originates from a study of cytomegalovirus exposure and HLA in healthy donors. CDR1 and CDR2 from the germline V gene are SGDLS and YYNGEE. The CDR3 is 17 residues long. V lost 3 bases and J 0 bases, leaving 18 bases between the germline ends. With 60 Vbeta and 13 Jbeta primers, the PCR was carried out. Measured with immunoSEQ multiplex PCR; TCRdb has only the in-frame clones, and not every one. The table lists 99,000 or so clones, under 85% of them singletons. V usage is TRBV9 and J usage is TRBJ1-1, with D perhaps TRBD1 (5 bases). The clonotype originates from a female donor in good health and CMV-seropositive. Sequencing was performed on PBMCs. The CDR3 DNA reads TGTGCCAGCAGCGAGGGGCAGGGCCACTTCATGAACACTGAAGCTTTCTTT. Translated, it gives CASSEGQGHFMNTEAFF.